This T cell receptor beta chain was obtained from a study of shared clonotypes between healthy human individuals. Comments on this clone: Antigen specificity is unknown.

Points from the study as a whole: A few donors had around 5% of their naive CD4 clonotypes in common. It was the non-shared clonotypes that had lower generation probabilities than clonotypes shared by all four donors.

The authors divided CD4+ cells into CD45RA+ naive and CD45RA-negative memory subsets. Each subset's genomic DNA was split evenly across several immunoSEQ plates. Only in-frame clones appear in the TCRdb table, and some are missing; sequencing was by immunoSEQ multiplex PCR. In the table there are some 1,400,000 clones, roughly 96% of which are singletons. V shed 5 bases and J 11 bases; nucleotides not matched to a gene: 11. This CDR3 is built from 13 residues. The germline V gene has CDR1 MDHEN and CDR2 SYDVKM. The sequencing sample was made of naive CD4+ T cells sorted from blood. Subset noted: CD45RA+ positively selected. The V gene is TRBV28, the J gene TRBJ1-1, with 7 bases fitting TRBD1. This TCR was sampled from a man aged 25-45 years in good health. CDR3 residues: CASSPVGGRGAFF. The CDR3 DNA reads TGTGCCAGCAGTCCCGTTGGGGGCAGGGGGGCTTTCTTT.